This T cell receptor (beta chain) was recorded in a study of technical replicates of blood from several donors. Data came from immunoSEQ multiplex PCR; TCRdb stores just in-frame clones and leaves some out. The profile shows 14,000 or so clones, more than 70% of them singletons. The CDR3 sequence is 13 residues long. CDR1 is MNHEY, CDR2 SMNVEV, per germline (reference sequence). V shed 6 bases and J shed 1 base, with 6 bases lying between them. The V call is TRBV27, the J call TRBJ2-2; D ambiguous. The sequence came from a human donor in good health. The sequencing input was PBMCs. The DNA of the CDR3 is TGTGCCAGCAGACCACTGAACACCGGGGAGCTGTTTTTT. Its translation: CASRPLNTGELFF.